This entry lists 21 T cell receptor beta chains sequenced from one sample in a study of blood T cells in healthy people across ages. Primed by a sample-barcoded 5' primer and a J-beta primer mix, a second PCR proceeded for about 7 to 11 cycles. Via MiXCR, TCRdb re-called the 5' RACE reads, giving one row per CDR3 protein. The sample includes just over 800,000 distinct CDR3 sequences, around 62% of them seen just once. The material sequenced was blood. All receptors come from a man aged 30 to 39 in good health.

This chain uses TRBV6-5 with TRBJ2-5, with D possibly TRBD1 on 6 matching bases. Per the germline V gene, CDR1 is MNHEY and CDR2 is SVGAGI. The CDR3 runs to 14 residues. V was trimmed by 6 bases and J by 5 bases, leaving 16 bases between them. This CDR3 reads CASRMTGPRETQYF. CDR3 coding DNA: TGTGCCAGCAGAATGACAGGCCCCAGGGAGACCCAGTACTTC.

The CDR3 sequence: CSARDGIVSTDTQYF. The CDR3 DNA sequence: TGCAGTGCTAGAGATGGGATAGTCAGCACAGATACGCAGTATTTT. V and J are TRBV20-1 and TRBJ2-3; D gene unclear. The CDR3 sequence is 15 residues long. Trimming removed 0 bases at V and 0 bases at J, with 10 bases between. Germline V CDR1 and CDR2: DFQATT, SNEGSKA (reference sequence).

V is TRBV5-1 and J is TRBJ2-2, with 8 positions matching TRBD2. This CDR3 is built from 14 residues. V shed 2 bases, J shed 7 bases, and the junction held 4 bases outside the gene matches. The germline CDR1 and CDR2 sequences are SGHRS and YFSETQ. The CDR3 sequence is CASSLSGGSGELFF. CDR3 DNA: TGCGCCAGCAGCTTAAGCGGGGGTAGCGGGGAGCTGTTTTTT.

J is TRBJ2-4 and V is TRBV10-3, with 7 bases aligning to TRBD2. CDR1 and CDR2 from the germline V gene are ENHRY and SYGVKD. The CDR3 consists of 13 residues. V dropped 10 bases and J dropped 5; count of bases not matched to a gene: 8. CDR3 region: CATTGEGQNIQYF. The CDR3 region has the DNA TGTGCCACGACGGGGGAGGGGCAAAACATTCAGTACTTC.

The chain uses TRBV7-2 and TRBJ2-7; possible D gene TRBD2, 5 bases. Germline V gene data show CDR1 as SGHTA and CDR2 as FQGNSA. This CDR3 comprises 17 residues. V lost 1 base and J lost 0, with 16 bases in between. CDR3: CASSLVSSSLSSYEQYF. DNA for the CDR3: TGTGCCAGCAGCTTAGTATCATCTAGCCTAAGCTCCTACGAGCAGTACTTC.

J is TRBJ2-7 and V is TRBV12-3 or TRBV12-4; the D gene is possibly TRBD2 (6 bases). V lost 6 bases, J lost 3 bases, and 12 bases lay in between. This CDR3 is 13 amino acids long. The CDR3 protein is CASSPGLDYEQYF. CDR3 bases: TGTGCCAGCAGCCCGGGACTCGACTACGAGCAGTACTTC.

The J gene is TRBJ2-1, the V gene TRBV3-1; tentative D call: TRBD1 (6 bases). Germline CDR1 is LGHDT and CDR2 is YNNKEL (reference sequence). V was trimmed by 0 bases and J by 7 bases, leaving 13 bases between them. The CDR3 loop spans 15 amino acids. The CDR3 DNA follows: TGTGCCAGCAGCCAAGAGAGGGGGTGGAGGAATGAGCAGTTCTTC. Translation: CASSQERGWRNEQFF.

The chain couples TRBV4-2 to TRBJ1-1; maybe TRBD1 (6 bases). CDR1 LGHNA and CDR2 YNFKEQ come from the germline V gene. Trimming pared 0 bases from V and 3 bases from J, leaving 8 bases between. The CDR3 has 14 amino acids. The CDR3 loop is CASSQEWGHTEAFF. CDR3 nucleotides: TGTGCCAGCAGCCAAGAGTGGGGGCACACTGAAGCTTTCTTT.

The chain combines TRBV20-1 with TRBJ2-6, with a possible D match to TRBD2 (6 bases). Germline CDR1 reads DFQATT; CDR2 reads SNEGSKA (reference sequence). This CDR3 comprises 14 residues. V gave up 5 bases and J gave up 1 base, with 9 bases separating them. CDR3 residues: CSAPRGSGANVLTF. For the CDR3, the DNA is TGCAGTGCTCCCCGGGGGTCTGGGGCCAACGTCCTGACTTTC.

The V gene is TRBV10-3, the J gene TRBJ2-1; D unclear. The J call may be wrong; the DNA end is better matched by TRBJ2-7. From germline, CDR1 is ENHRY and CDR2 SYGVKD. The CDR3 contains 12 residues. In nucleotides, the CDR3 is TGTGCCATCAGTGATCGATTTAATGAGCAGTACTTC. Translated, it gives CAISDRFNEQYF.

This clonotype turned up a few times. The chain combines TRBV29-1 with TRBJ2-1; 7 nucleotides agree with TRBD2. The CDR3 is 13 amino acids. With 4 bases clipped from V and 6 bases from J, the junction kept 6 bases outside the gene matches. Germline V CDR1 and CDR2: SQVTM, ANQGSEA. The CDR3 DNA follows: TGCAGCGTTGGGGGGGGGATGCCCAATGAGCAGTTCTTC. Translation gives CSVGGGMPNEQFF.

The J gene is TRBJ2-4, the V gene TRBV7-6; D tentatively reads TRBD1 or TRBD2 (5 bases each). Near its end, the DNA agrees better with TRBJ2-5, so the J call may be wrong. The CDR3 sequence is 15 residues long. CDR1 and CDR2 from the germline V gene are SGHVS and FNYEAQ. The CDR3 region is CASSLGGTDQETQYF. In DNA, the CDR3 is TGTGCCAGCAGCTTAGGGGGGACCGACCAAGAGACCCAGTACTTC.

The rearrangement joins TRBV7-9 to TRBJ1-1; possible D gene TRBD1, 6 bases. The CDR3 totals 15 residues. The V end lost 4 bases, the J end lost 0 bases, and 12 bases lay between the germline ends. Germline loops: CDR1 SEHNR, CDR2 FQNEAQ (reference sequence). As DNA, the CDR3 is TGTGCCAGCAGCTCGGGTGGACAGATGAACACTGAAGCTTTCTTT. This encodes CASSSGGQMNTEAFF.

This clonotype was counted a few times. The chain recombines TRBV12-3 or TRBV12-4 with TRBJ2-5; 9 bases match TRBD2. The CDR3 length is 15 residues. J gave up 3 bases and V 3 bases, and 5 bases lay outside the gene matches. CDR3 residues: CASSFRLAGKETQYF. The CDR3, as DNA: TGTGCCAGCAGTTTCCGGCTAGCGGGGAAAGAGACCCAGTACTTC.

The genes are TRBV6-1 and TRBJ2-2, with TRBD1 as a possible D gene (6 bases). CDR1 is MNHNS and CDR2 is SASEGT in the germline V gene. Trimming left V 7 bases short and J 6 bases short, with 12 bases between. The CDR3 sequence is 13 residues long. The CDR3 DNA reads TGTGCCAGCAAGGCAGGGGACGCCGGGGAGCTGTTTTTT. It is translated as CASKAGDAGELFF.

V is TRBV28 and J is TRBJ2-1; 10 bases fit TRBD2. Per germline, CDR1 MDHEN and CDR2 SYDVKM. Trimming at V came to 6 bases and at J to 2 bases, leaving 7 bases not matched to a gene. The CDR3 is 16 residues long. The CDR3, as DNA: TGTGCCAGCAGCAAGGGACTAGCGTGGCCCTACAATGAGCAGTTCTTC. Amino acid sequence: CASSKGLAWPYNEQFF.

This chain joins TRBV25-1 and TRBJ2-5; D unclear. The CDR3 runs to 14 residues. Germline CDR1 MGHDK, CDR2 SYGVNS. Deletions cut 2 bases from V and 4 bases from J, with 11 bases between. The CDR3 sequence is CASSESDSPETQYF. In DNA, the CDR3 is TGTGCCAGCAGTGAAAGTGACTCCCCAGAGACCCAGTACTTC.

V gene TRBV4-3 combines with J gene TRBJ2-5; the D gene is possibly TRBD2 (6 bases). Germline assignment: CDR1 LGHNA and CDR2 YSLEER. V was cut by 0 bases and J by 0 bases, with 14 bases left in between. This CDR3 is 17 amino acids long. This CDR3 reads CASSQDRGIPHQETQYF. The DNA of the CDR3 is TGCGCCAGCAGCCAAGATCGGGGGATTCCCCACCAAGAGACCCAGTACTTC.

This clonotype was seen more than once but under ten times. The CDR3 nucleotides are TGTGCCAGCAGTAGGCGGGGGGTCATTCAGCCCCAGCATTTT. As protein: CASSRRGVIQPQHF. The rearrangement links TRBV27 to TRBJ1-5; possibly TRBD1 for D (5 bases). V dropped 5 bases and J dropped 6 bases, with 14 bases sitting between them. CDR1 and CDR2 from the germline V gene are MNHEY and SMNVEV (reference sequence). The CDR3 consists of 14 residues.

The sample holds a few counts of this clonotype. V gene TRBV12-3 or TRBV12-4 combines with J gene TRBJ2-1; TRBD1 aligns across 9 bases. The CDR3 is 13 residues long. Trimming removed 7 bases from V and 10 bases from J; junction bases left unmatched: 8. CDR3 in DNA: TGTGCCAGCACCCGGACAGGGGTTAGCGAGCAGTTCTTC. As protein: CASTRTGVSEQFF.

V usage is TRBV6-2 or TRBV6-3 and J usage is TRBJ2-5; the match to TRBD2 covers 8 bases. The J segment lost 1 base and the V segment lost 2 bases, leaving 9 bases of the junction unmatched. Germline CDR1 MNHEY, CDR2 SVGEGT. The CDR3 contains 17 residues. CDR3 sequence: CASSYPAFGGVQETQYF. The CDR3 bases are TGTGCCAGCAGTTACCCCGCCTTCGGGGGGGTCCAAGAGACCCAGTACTTC.